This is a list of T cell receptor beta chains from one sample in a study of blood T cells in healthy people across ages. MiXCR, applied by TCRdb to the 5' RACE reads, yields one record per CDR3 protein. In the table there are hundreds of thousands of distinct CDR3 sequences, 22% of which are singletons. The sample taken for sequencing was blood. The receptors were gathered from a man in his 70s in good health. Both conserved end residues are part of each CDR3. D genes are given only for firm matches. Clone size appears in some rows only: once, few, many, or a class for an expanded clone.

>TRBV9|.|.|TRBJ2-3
CASSPGPVTDTQYF
TGTGCCAGCAGCCCGGGGCCAGTAACAGATACGCAGTATTTT
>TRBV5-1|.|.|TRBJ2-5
CASSLDSLETQYF
TGCGCCAGCAGCCTGGACAGCCTAGAGACCCAGTACTTC
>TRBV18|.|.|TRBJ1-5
CASSPGMNSNQPQHF
TGTGCCAGCTCACCAGGGATGAATAGCAATCAGCCCCAGCATTTT
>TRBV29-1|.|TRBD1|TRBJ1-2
CSVGRLMTGDIYGYTF
TGCAGCGTTGGGAGATTAATGACAGGGGACATATATGGCTACACCTTC
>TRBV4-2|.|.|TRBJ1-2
CASSQVKERVLF
TGTGCCAGCAGCCAAGTTAAGGAACGGGTCCTTTTC
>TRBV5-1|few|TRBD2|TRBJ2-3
CASSLEGLATDTQYF
TGCGCCAGCAGCTTGGAGGGACTAGCGACAGATACGCAGTATTTT
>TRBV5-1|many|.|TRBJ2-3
CASSLDNTDTQYF
TGTGCCAGCAGTTTAGACAACACAGATACGCAGTATTTT
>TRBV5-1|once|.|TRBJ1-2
CASSLDGGFGYTF
TGCGCCAGCAGCTTGGATGGGGGCTTTGGCTACACCTTC
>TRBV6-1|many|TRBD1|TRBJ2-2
CASSHGTVNTGELFF
TGTGCCAGCAGCCACGGGACAGTGAACACCGGGGAGCTGTTTTTT
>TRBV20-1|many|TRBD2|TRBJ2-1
CSAIPPGGPYSYNEQFF
TGCAGTGCTATCCCGCCGGGAGGACCCTACTCCTACAATGAGCAGTTCTTC
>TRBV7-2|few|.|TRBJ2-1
CASSTQGSGYNEQFF
TGTGCCAGCAGCACTCAGGGTAGCGGCTACAATGAGCAGTTCTTC
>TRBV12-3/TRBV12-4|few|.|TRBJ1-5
CASSFTGLRDQPQHF
TGTGCCAGCAGTTTTACAGGTTTGCGGGATCAGCCCCAGCATTTT
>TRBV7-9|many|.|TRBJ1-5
CASSPGDVQPQHF
TGTGCCAGCAGCCCGGGGGACGTACAGCCCCAGCATTTT
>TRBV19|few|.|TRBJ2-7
CASSPSEGSYEQYF
TGTGCCAGCAGTCCCTCGGAGGGCAGCTACGAGCAGTACTTC
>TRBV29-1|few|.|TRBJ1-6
CSVGTGNNSPLHF
TGCAGCGTTGGCACAGGGAATAATTCACCCCTCCACTTT
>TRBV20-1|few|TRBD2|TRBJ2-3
CSARDPLAGEADTQYF
TGCAGTGCTAGAGATCCGCTAGCGGGGGAGGCAGATACGCAGTATTTT
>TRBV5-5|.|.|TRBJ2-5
CASSLVLSYRKETQYF
TGTGCCAGCAGCTTGGTACTTTCGTACAGGAAAGAGACCCAGTACTTC
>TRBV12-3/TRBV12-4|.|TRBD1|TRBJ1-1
CASSGQGGEAFF
TGTGCCAGCAGCGGACAGGGGGGTGAAGCTTTCTTT
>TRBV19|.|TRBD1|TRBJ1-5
CASRDRDQPQHF
TGTGCCAGTCGGGACAGGGATCAGCCCCAGCATTTT
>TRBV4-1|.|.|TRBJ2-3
CASSQIGLSTDTQYF
TGCGCCAGCAGCCAAATAGGACTCTCCACAGATACGCAGTATTTT
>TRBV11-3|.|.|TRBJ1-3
CASKADGGSGNTIYF
TGTGCCAGCAAGGCCGACGGAGGCTCTGGAAACACCATATATTTT
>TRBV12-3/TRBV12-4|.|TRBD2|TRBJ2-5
CASGTSGKKETQYF
TGTGCCAGCGGAACTAGCGGGAAAAAAGAGACCCAGTACTTC
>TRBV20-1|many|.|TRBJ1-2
CSASPTALRGGYTF
TGCAGTGCTAGCCCTACAGCCCTAAGGGGTGGCTACACCTTC
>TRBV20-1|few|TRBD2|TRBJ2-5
CSADTRLAGRETQYF
TGCAGTGCTGACACGAGACTAGCGGGAAGAGAGACCCAGTACTTC
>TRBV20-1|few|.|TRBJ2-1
CSASANNEQFF
TGCAGTGCTAGCGCCAACAATGAGCAGTTCTTC
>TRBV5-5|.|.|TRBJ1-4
CASSSSAAGDEKLFF
TGTGCCAGCAGCTCGTCTGCCGCAGGGGATGAAAAACTGTTTTTT
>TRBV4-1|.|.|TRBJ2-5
CASSQWTKETQYF
TGCGCCAGCAGCCAATGGACAAAAGAGACCCAGTACTTC
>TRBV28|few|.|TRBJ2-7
CASSLSAAFEQYF
TGTGCCAGCAGTTTATCCGCAGCGTTCGAGCAGTACTTC